This T cell receptor beta chain was retrieved from a study of blood T cell repertoires in COVID-19. The CDR3 spans 17 residues. In germline, CDR1 is SEHNR, CDR2 FQNEAQ (reference sequence). The V end lost 5 bases, the J end lost 1 base, and 19 bases lay between the germline ends. Study processing details: Estimation of nucleated cell counts relied on the amplification of reference gene primers. This table comes from immunoSEQ multiplex PCR, and its TCRdb copy is limited to in-frame clones, with some not included. That table furnishes V, J and clone size, whereas the DNA furnished D and trimming. The sample has over 250,000 clones; over 75% are singletons.

This chain links TRBV7-9 with TRBJ2-3; TRBD1 might be the D (5 bases). The sequenced sample was PBMCs or T cells enriched from blood (not recorded which). The receptor's source is a woman younger than 35 who had recovered from COVID-19. This CDR3 is CASSDSLQEGRTDTQYF. The CDR3 bases are TGTGCCAGCAGCGACTCACTACAGGAAGGTCGCACAGATACGCAGTATTTT.